The 32 T cell receptor beta chains presented below share a single source sample, sequenced in a study of cytomegalovirus exposure and HLA in healthy donors. The PCR was carried out with 60 Vbeta primers and 13 Jbeta primers. Here immunoSEQ multiplex PCR was the method, and the copy in TCRdb shows in-frame clones only, minus some. The sample has some 200,000 clones; around four fifths are singletons. Sequencing input: PBMCs. All receptors come from a woman between 40 and 55 years old in good health and CMV-seronegative.

The CDR3 spells CASSLRLGQPQHF. The CDR3 coding sequence is TGTGCCAGCAGTTTACGTCTAGGACAGCCCCAGCATTTT. The chain combines TRBV28 with TRBJ1-5; D is ambiguous. Deletions cut 2 bases from V and 7 bases from J, with 9 bases between. The germline V gene encodes CDR1 MDHEN and CDR2 SYDVKM. CDR3 size: 13 residues. Variable domain in full (rest from reference TRBV28 and TRBJ1-5): DVKVTQSSRYLVKRTGEKVFLECVQDMDHENMFWYRQDPGLGLRLIYFSYDVKMKEKGDIPEGYSVSREKKERFSLILESASTNQTSMYLCASSLRLGQPQHFGDGTRLSIL.

The chain recombines TRBV7-3 with TRBJ2-6; 7 nucleotides match TRBD1. Trimming took 5 bases from V and 0 from J; bases not matched to a gene: 4. The CDR3 length is 16 residues. The V gene's germline CDR1 is SGHTA and CDR2 FQGTGA. CDR3 bases: TGTGCCAGCAGCAACAGGGGAAACTCTGGGGCCAACGTCCTGACTTTC. This gives the protein CASSNRGNSGANVLTF. The entire variable domain, with the rest obtained from reference TRBV7-3 and TRBJ2-6, is as follows: GAGVSQTPSNKVTEKGKYVELRCDPISGHTALYWYRQSLGQGPEFLIYFQGTGAADDSGLPNDRFFAVRPEGSVSTLKIQRTERGDSAVYLCASSNRGNSGANVLTFGAGSRLTVL.

The J gene is TRBJ1-1, the V gene TRBV6-1; D call uncertain. CDR1 and CDR2 from the germline V gene are MNHNS and SASEGT. The CDR3 covers 13 residues. Trimming stripped 5 bases from V and 5 bases from J, with 12 bases between. The CDR3 region is CASSPIWATEAFF. In nucleotides, the CDR3 is TGTGCCAGCAGTCCTATTTGGGCAACTGAAGCTTTCTTT.

The chain carries TRBV5-1 and TRBJ1-1; the D gene is possibly TRBD1 (5 bases). There are 14 residues in the CDR3. Trimming pared 6 bases from V and 9 bases from J, leaving 21 bases between. The germline V gene has CDR1 SGHRS and CDR2 YFSETQ. The CDR3 DNA reads as TGCGCCAGCACCCTGGGAGGAGGGGAGGGTAAAGCTTTCTTT. The encoded protein is CASTLGGGEGKAFF.

The rearrangement links TRBV6-5 to TRBJ2-7, with TRBD1 as a possible D gene (5 bases). Between the trimmed V and J ends, which lost 11 bases and 5 bases, there was a span of 10 bases. Germline values: CDR1 MNHEY, CDR2 SVGAGI. This CDR3 contains 10 residues. The CDR3 protein is CASQADEQYF. The CDR3, as DNA: TGTGCCTCACAGGCAGACGAGCAGTACTTC.

This rearrangement joins TRBV27 to TRBJ2-5; possibly TRBD2 for D (5 bases). CDR1 MNHEY and CDR2 SMNVEV come from the germline V gene (reference sequence). The CDR3 length is 14 residues. The V gene lost 8 bases and the J gene lost 3 bases, with 16 bases spanning the gap. The CDR3 bases are TGTGCCAGCGCCTGGGGTGAGGGAAAAGAGACCCAGTACTTC. This translates into CASAWGEGKETQYF.

The chain employs TRBV10-3 and TRBJ1-2; TRBD1 matches at 7 bases. V was pared by 6 bases and J by 3 bases, with 7 bases of the junction left unmatched. The CDR3 is 14 amino acids. The V gene's germline CDR1 is ENHRY and CDR2 SYGVKD. DNA of the CDR3: TGTGCCATCAGGCAACAGGGGAGTGACTATGGCTACACCTTC. It specifies CAIRQQGSDYGYTF.

The chain joins TRBV7-9 to TRBJ1-1; D perhaps matches TRBD1 (5 bases). This CDR3 spans 14 amino acids. Germline V CDR1 and CDR2: SEHNR, FQNEAQ (reference sequence). V lost 4 bases to trimming and J lost 2 bases, with 11 bases between them. Here the CDR3 reads CASSSPQGNTEAFF. The CDR3 DNA reads TGTGCCAGCAGCTCACCCCAGGGAAACACTGAAGCTTTCTTT.

The chain has TRBV11-2 and TRBJ2-5, with D tentatively TRBD2 (5 bases). The tail of the sequence fits TRBJ2-7 better, so the J call may be wrong. Germline lookup yields CDR1 SGHAT and CDR2 FQNNGV. CDR3 length: 16 residues. CDR3 sequence reads: CASSIIGLSNSYEQYF. The CDR3 DNA reads TGTGCCAGCAGCATAATCGGACTGTCGAACTCCTACGAGCAGTACTTC.

The gene calls are TRBV6-1 and TRBJ2-2, with a weak D call TRBD1 (6 bases). V shed 6 bases and J shed 6 bases, with 11 bases lying between them. CDR3 length equals 13 residues. The germline V gene has CDR1 MNHNS and CDR2 SASEGT. CDR3 DNA sequence: TGTGCCAGCAGGGCTACAGGGCCCGGGGAGCTGTTTTTT. It yields the protein CASRATGPGELFF.

The V and J genes are TRBV18 and TRBJ1-2, with D hard to call. V was pared by 3 bases and J by 6 bases, with 14 bases between. This CDR3 is 14 amino acids long. Germline lookup yields CDR1 KGHSH and CDR2 LQKENI. CDR3 bases: TGTGCCAGCTCACCCCCAGGTCCAACTCATGGCTACACCTTC. The encoded protein is CASSPPGPTHGYTF.

This chain uses TRBV25-1 with TRBJ2-7, with TRBD2 matching 8 bases. Germline values: CDR1 MGHDK, CDR2 SYGVNS. This CDR3 region has 13 residues. The J segment lost 6 bases and the V segment lost 6 bases, leaving 7 bases of the junction unmatched. The CDR3 spells CASSGTRGREQYF. The CDR3 DNA reads TGTGCCAGCAGCGGGACTAGAGGGCGCGAGCAGTACTTC.

The V and J genes are TRBV19 and TRBJ1-2; D is possibly TRBD1 (5 bases). Germline V gene data show CDR1 as LNHDA and CDR2 as SQIVND (reference sequence). V lost 1 base to trimming and J lost 3 bases, with 6 bases between them. This CDR3 has 13 amino acids. The CDR3, as DNA: TGTGCCAGTAGTATAGGACAGTACTATGGCTACACCTTC. Translating gives CASSIGQYYGYTF.

This clone was counted a single time. V is TRBV30 and J is TRBJ2-5, with D possibly being TRBD2 (6 bases). CDR1 and CDR2 from the germline V gene are GTSNPN and SVGIG (reference sequence). The CDR3 has 10 residues. The ends were cut back, 1 base at V and 9 bases at J, with 6 bases in the middle. The CDR3 sequence: CAWSGEAQYF. CDR3 nucleotide sequence: TGTGCCTGGAGTGGGGAGGCCCAGTACTTC.

V and J are TRBV2 and TRBJ1-5; 9 nucleotides line up with TRBD1. V was pared by 7 bases and J by 5 bases, with 3 bases of the junction left unmatched. The CDR3 extends over 13 amino acids. CDR1 is SNHLY and CDR2 is FYNNEI in the germline V gene. The DNA of the CDR3 is TGTGCCAGCAAGGGGACAGGGTATCAGCCCCAGCATTTT. This codes for CASKGTGYQPQHF. Looking up the rest from reference TRBV2 and TRBJ1-5 gives the full variable domain: EPEVTQTPSHQVTQMGQEVILRCVPISNHLYFYWYRQILGQKVEFLVSFYNNEISEKSEIFDDQFSVERPDGSNFTLKIRSTKLEDSAMYFCASKGTGYQPQHFGDGTRLSIL.

V usage is TRBV18 and J usage is TRBJ2-2; tentative D call: TRBD2 (7 bases). The CDR3 is made up of 16 amino acids. V was cut by 4 bases and J by 1 base, with 13 bases left in between. From germline, CDR1 is KGHSH and CDR2 LQKENI. For the CDR3, the DNA is TGTGCCAGCTCACGGCCGGGGGGCCGGAACACCGGGGAGCTGTTTTTT. This encodes CASSRPGGRNTGELFF. Based on the CDR3 plus reference TRBV18 and TRBJ2-2, the full variable domain is NAGVMQNPRHLVRRRGQEARLRCSPMKGHSHVYWYRQLPEEGLKFMVYLQKENIIDESGMPKERFSAEFPKEGPSILRIQQVVRGDSAAYFCASSRPGGRNTGELFFGEGSRLTVL.

This chain uses TRBV21-1 with TRBJ2-3; the D call of TRBD2 is as the table states it, not checked on the DNA. TRBV21-1 is reported as a pseudogene. The CDR3 is made up of 17 amino acids. The CDR3 DNA follows: TGTGCCAGCAAGGAGAATCCCCCCTTCTCTCGCACAGATACGCAGTATTTT. This translates into CASKENPPFSRTDTQYF.

The gene calls are TRBV10-3 and TRBJ2-7, with TRBD2 matching over 8 bases. With 0 bases clipped from V and 4 bases from J, the junction kept 5 bases outside the gene matches. Germline V gives CDR1 ENHRY, CDR2 SYGVKD. The CDR3 runs to 15 residues. The CDR3 DNA is TGTGCCATCAGTGAGTCGGCGGGAGGTGGATACGAGCAGTACTTC. Translated: CAISESAGGGYEQYF.

This chain links TRBV5-1 with TRBJ2-1; D remains ambiguous. The germline gives CDR1 SGHRS, CDR2 YFSETQ. The CDR3 has 16 amino acids. The V end was cut by 0 bases, the J end by 5 bases, with 15 bases between. DNA for the CDR3: TGCGCCAGCAGCTTGGTAGACAAGGCATGGAACAATGAGCAGTTCTTC. This codes for CASSLVDKAWNNEQFF. Together with reference TRBV5-1 and TRBJ2-1, the CDR3 gives the full variable domain: KAGVTQTPRYLIKTRGQQVTLSCSPISGHRSVSWYQQTPGQGLQFLFEYFSETQRNKGNFPGRFSGRQFSNSRSEMNVSTLELGDSALYLCASSLVDKAWNNEQFFGPGTRLTVL.

V is TRBV28 and J is TRBJ2-6, with D perhaps TRBD2 (6 bases). Germline CDR1 and CDR2: MDHEN and SYDVKM. CDR3 length equals 15 residues. V was cut by 4 bases and J by 1 base, with 8 bases left in between. For the CDR3, the DNA is TGTGCCAGCAGTTACGGGGGTTCTGGGGCCAACGTCCTGACTTTC. Amino acid sequence: CASSYGGSGANVLTF.

V and J are TRBV7-9 and TRBJ1-1, with D maybe TRBD1 (5 bases). Per germline, CDR1 SEHNR and CDR2 FQNEAQ (reference sequence). V was cut by 5 bases and J by 0 bases, with 19 bases left in between. This CDR3 has 17 residues. CDR3 bases: TGTGCCAGCAGCCCCCCGTGGGGCGCGATTCTGAACACTGAAGCTTTCTTT. It is translated as CASSPPWGAILNTEAFF.

The table lists this clone with a count of one. The CDR3 spells CASRSAGTGGEEQYF. DNA for the CDR3: TGCGCCAGCAGATCCGCCGGGACAGGGGGTGAGGAGCAGTACTTC. The chain recombines TRBV4-1 with TRBJ2-7; 11 bases line up with TRBD1. V lost 6 bases and J lost 7; bases outside the gene matches: 11. In germline, CDR1 is MGHRA, CDR2 YSYEKL. The CDR3 extends over 15 amino acids.

The chain couples TRBV5-6 to TRBJ2-3; D uncertain. The CDR3 has 13 amino acids. Germline V gene sequence: CDR1 SGHDT, CDR2 YYEEEE. The ends were cut back, 1 base at V and 3 bases at J, with 6 bases in the middle. CDR3 amino acids: CASSLQQTDTQYF. Written as DNA, the CDR3 is TGTGCCAGCAGCTTGCAACAGACAGATACGCAGTATTTT.

The chain combines TRBV27 with TRBJ1-3, with D perhaps TRBD1 (6 bases). Germline CDR1 MNHEY, CDR2 SMNVEV (reference sequence). V was shortened by 5 bases and J by 4 bases, with 15 bases between the two germline ends. There are 15 residues in the CDR3. The CDR3 bases are TGTGCCAGCAGTACCGACAGGCGTCACGGAAACACCATATATTTT. It codes for CASSTDRRHGNTIYF.

The genes are TRBV2 and TRBJ1-1, with D possibly TRBD1 on 5 matching bases. From germline, CDR1 is SNHLY and CDR2 FYNNEI. Trimming shortened V by 1 base and J by 0 bases, and 6 bases separated the two germline ends. The CDR3 sequence is 14 residues long. CDR3 nucleotides: TGTGCCAGCAGTGAAGAGGGGATGAACACTGAAGCTTTCTTT. Translated: CASSEEGMNTEAFF.

This clone occurred a few times. The rearrangement joins TRBV2 to TRBJ1-2, with no clear D. The V and J ends lost 8 bases and 8 bases respectively, with 12 bases between them. The CDR3 length is 11 residues. Germline CDR1 is SNHLY and CDR2 is FYNNEI. For the CDR3, the DNA is TGTGCCAGCCGTTCCGGGGTCGGCTACACCTTC. It yields the protein CASRSGVGYTF.

The chain employs TRBV7-2 and TRBJ1-1; D is possibly TRBD1 (5 bases). The V end was cut by 3 bases, the J end by 1 base, with 15 bases between. Per the germline V gene, CDR1 is SGHTA and CDR2 is FQGNSA. This CDR3 is 16 amino acids long. CDR3 bases: TGTGCCAGCAGCTTCGCCCTTGGGGGGAAGAACACTGAAGCTTTCTTT. It is translated as CASSFALGGKNTEAFF.

The J gene is TRBJ1-2, the V gene TRBV27; 7 bases line up with TRBD1. Germline CDR1 MNHEY, CDR2 SMNVEV (reference sequence). This CDR3 contains 16 residues. After removal of 0 bases from V and 4 bases from J, the junction contained 8 bases not matched to a gene. The CDR3 DNA reads TGTGCCAGCAGTTTATCGAACAACAGGGGAGTCTATGGCTACACCTTC. Amino acid sequence: CASSLSNNRGVYGYTF.

The chain uses TRBV6-6 and TRBJ1-3; D call uncertain. V shed 2 bases and J shed 0 bases, with 11 bases lying between them. CDR1 MNHNY and CDR2 SVGAGI come from the germline V gene (reference sequence). This CDR3 contains 16 residues. DNA for the CDR3: TGTGCCAGCAGTTACGAGCGGAAATCCTCTGGAAACACCATATATTTT. Its translation: CASSYERKSSGNTIYF.

This clone was seen only a few times. The rearrangement links TRBV27 to TRBJ1-6; TRBD1 might be the D (5 bases). CDR1 and CDR2 (germline): MNHEY, SMNVEV (reference sequence). Trimming cost V 2 bases and J 8 bases, with 13 bases left between them. This CDR3 comprises 15 residues. CDR3 residues: CASSLPRQGHSPLHF. The CDR3 DNA is TGTGCCAGCAGTTTACCCCGCCAGGGCCATTCACCCCTCCACTTT.

The rearrangement links TRBV6-5 to TRBJ2-7; 7 bases are a match to TRBD2. Germline V gene data show CDR1 as MNHEY and CDR2 as SVGAGI. V trimming: 2 bases; J trimming: 0 bases; junction bases outside the gene matches: 7. This CDR3 spans 16 amino acids. The CDR3 sequence: CASSYILAGSSYEQYF. CDR3 sequence (DNA): TGTGCCAGCAGTTACATTTTAGCGGGTAGCTCCTACGAGCAGTACTTC.

The chain has TRBV2 and TRBJ1-4, with a possible D match to TRBD1 (6 bases). Trimming pared 6 bases from V and 7 bases from J, leaving 12 bases between. The germline V gene encodes CDR1 SNHLY and CDR2 FYNNEI. The CDR3 extends over 13 amino acids. Here the CDR3 reads CASRGEGGEKLFF. For the CDR3, the DNA is TGTGCCAGCAGGGGAGAAGGGGGTGAAAAACTGTTTTTT.